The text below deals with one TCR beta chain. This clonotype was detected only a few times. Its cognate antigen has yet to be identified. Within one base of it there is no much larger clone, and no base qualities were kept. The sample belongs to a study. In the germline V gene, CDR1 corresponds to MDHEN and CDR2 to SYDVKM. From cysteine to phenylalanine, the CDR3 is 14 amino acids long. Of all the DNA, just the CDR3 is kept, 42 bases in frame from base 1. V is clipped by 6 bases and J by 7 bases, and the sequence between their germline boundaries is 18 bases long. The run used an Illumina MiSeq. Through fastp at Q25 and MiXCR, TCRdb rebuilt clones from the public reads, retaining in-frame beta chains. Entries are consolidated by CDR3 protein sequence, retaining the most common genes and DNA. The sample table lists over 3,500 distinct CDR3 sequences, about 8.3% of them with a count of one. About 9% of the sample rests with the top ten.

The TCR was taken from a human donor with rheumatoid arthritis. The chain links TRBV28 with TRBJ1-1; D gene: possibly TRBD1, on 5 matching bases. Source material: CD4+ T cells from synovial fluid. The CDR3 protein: CASRQPGTDLEAFF. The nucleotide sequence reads TGTGCCAGCAGACAGCCCGGGACGGACCTTGAAGCTTTCTTT.